The sequence of this T cell receptor beta chain was determined in a study of shared clonotypes between healthy human individuals. General study points: Among the subsets, naive ones generally showed larger estimated richness than memory ones.

Concerning this clone itself: Its specificity is not known.

The material for each subset, its genomic DNA, was split evenly across several immunoSEQ plates. Method: immunoSEQ multiplex PCR; TCRdb's copy keeps in-frame clones and lacks some. This table has millions of clones, roughly 92% appearing once. The CDR3 is 16 residues long. With 0 bases clipped from V and 4 bases from J, the junction kept 8 bases outside the gene matches. Germline lookup yields CDR1 SGHRS and CDR2 YFSETQ. Sequencing was carried out using naive CD4+ T cells sorted from blood. The subset here: CD45RA+ positively selected. The chain couples TRBV5-1 to TRBJ2-7; 9 positions agree with TRBD1. The TCR sequence derives from a man aged 18 to 30 in good health. CDR3 sequence: CASSLGRDRDGYEQYF. CDR3 bases: TGCGCCAGCAGCTTGGGCCGGGACAGGGATGGTTACGAGCAGTACTTC.